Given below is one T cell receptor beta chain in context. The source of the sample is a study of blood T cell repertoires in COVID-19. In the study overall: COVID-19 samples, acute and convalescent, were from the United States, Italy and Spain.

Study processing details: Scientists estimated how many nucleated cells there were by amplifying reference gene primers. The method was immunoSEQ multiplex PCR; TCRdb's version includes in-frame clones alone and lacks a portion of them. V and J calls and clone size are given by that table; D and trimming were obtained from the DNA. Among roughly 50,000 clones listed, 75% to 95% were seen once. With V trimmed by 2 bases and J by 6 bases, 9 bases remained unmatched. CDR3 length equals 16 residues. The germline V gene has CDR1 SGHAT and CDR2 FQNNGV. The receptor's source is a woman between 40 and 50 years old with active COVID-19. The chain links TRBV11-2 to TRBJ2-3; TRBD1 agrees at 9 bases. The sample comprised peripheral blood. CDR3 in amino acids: CASSLPRDRVSDTQYF. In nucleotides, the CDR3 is TGTGCCAGCAGCTTACCCCGGGACAGGGTGTCGGATACGCAGTATTTT.